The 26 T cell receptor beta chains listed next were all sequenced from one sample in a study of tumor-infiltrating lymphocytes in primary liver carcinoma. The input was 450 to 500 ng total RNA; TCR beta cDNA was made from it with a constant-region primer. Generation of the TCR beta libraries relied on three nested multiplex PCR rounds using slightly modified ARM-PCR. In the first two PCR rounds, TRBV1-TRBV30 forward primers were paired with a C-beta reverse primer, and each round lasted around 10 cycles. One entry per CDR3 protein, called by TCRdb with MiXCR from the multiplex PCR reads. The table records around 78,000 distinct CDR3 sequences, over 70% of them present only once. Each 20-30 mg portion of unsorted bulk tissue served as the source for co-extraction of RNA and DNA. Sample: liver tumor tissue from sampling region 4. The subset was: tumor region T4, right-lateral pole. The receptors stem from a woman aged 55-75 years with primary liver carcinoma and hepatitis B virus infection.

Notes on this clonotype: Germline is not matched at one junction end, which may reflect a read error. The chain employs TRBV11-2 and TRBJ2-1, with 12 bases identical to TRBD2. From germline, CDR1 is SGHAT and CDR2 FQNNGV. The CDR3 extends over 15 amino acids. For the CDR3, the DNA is TGTGCCAGCAGCATACTAGCGGGAGGACCTAATGAGCAGTTCTTT. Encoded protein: CASSILAGGPNEQFF.

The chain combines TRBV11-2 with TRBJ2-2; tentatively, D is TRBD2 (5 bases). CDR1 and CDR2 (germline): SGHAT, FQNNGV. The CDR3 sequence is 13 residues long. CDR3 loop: CTGGLDRTGELFF. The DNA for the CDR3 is TGTACCGGCGGCTTAGATAGGACTGGGGAGCTGTTTTTT. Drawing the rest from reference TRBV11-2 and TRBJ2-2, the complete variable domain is EAGVAQSPRYKIIEKRQSVAFWCNPISGHATLYWYQQILGQGPKLLIQFQNNGVVDDSQLPKDRFSAERLKGVDSTLKIQPAKLEDSAVYLCTGGLDRTGELFFGEGSRLTVL.

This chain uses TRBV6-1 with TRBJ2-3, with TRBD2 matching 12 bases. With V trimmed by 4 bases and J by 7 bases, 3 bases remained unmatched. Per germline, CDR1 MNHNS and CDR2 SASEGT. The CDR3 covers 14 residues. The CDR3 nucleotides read TGTGCCAGCAGTGGACTAGCGGGAGCTTATACGCAGTATTTT. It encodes CASSGLAGAYTQYF.

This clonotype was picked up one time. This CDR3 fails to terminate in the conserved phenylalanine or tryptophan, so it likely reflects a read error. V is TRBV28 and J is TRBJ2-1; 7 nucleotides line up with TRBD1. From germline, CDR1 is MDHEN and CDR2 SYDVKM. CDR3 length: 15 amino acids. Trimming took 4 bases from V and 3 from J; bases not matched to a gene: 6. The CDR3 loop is CASSSPGDSYNEQFL. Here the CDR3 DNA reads TGTGCCAGCAGTTCGCCCGGGGACAGCTACAATGAGCAGTTCTTA.

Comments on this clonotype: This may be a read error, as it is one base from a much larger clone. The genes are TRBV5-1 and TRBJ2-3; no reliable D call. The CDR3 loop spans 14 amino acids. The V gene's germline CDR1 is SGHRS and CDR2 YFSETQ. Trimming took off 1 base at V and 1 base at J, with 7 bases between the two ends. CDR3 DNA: TGCGCCAGCAGCTTGCTTGGCCGCACAGATACGCAGTATTTT. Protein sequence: CASSLLGRTDTQYF.

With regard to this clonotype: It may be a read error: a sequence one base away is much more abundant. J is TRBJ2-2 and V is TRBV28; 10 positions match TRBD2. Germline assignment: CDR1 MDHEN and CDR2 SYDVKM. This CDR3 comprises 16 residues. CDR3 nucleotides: TGTGCCAGCAGTTCTAGGACTAGCGGTAATTCCGGGGAGCTGTTATTT. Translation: CASSSRTSGNSGELLF.

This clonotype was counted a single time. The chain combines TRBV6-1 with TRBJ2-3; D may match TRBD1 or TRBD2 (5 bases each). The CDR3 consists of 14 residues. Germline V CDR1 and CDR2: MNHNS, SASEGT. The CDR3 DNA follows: TGTACCTGCAGTGAAGGGGACGGAACAGATACGCAGTATTTT. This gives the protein CTCSEGDGTDTQYF.

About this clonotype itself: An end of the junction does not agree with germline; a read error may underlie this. The CDR3 DNA reads TGCGCCTGCAGCGAGGGACATGGGTTGGAAGAGACCCAGTACTTC. Its translation is CACSEGHGLEETQYF. This chain uses TRBV5-1 with TRBJ2-5, with a tentative D call TRBD1 (6 bases). This CDR3 comprises 15 residues. Germline assignment: CDR1 SGHRS and CDR2 YFSETQ.

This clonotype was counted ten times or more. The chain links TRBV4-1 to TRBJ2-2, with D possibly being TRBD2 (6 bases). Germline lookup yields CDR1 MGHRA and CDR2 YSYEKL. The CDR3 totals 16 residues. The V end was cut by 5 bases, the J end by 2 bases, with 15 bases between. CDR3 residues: CASSNPGLRNTGELFF. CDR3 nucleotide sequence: TGCGCCAGCAGCAATCCGGGACTTCGCAACACCGGGGAGCTGTTTTTT.

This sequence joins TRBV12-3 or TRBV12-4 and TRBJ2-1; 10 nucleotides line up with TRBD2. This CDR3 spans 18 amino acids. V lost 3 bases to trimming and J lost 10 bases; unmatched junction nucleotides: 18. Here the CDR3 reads CASSLEREGRRSYDEQFF. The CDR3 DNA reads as TGTGCCAGCAGTTTGGAGCGGGAGGGCCGCCGATCCTACGACGAGCAGTTCTTC.

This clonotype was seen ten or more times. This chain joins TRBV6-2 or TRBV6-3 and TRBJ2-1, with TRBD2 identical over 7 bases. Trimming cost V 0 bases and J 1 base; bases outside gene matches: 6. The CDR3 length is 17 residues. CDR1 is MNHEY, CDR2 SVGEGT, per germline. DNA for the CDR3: TGTGCCAGCAGTTACTCTGTTGGCGGGAGTTCCTACAATGAGCAGTTCTTC. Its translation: CASSYSVGGSSYNEQFF.

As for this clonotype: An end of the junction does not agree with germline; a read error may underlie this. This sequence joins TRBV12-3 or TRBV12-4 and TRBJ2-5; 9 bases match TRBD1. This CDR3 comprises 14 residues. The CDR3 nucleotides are TGTGCCAGCGGTGCCACAGGGGGCGTGGAGACCCGGTACTTC. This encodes CASGATGGVETRYF.

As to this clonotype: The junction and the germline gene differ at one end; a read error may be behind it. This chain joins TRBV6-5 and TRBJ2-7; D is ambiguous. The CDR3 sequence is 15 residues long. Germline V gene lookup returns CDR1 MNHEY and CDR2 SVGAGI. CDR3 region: CASSHSDSANNEQYF. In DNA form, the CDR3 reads TGTGCCAGCAGTCACTCGGATTCGGCTAACAACGAGCAGTACTTC.

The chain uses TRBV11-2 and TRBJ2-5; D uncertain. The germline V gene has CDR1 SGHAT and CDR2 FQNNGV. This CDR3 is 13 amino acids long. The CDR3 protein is CACSLESGSWEYF. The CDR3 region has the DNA TGTGCATGCAGCTTAGAATCGGGTAGTTGGGAGTACTTC.

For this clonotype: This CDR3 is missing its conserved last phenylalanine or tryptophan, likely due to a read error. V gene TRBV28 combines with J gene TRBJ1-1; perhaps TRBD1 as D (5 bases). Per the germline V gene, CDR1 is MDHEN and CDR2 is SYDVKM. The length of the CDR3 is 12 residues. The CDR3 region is CVSRVVSTEAFL. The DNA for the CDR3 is TGTGTCAGCAGGGTGGTGAGTACTGAAGCTTTCTTA.

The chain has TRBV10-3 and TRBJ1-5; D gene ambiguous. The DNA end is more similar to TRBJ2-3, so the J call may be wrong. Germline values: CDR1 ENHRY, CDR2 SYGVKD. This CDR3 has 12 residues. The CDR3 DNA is TGTGCCATCAGTAAGACGAATCAGCCCCAGTATTTT. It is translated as CAISKTNQPQYF.

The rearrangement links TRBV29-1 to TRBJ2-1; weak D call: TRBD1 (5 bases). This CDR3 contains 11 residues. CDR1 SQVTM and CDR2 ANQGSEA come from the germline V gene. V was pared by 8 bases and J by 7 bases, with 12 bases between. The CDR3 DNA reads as TGCAGCATGCAGGGTGGAAATGAGCAGTTCTTC. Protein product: CSMQGGNEQFF.

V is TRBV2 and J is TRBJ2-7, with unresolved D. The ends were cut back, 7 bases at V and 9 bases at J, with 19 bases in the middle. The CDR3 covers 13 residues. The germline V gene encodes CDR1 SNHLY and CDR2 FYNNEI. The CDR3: CASNGYLQEGQYF. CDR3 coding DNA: TGTGCCAGCAATGGCTACTTGCAAGAAGGGCAGTACTTC. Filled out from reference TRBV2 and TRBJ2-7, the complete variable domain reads EPEVTQTPSHQVTQMGQEVILRCVPISNHLYFYWYRQILGQKVEFLVSFYNNEISEKSEIFDDQFSVERPDGSNFTLKIRSTKLEDSAMYFCASNGYLQEGQYFGPGTRLTVT.

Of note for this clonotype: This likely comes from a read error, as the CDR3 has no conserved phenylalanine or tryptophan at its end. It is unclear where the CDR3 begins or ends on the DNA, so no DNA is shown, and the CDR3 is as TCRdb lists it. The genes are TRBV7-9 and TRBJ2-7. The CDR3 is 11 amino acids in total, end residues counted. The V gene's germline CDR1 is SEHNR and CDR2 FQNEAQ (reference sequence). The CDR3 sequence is CASSPPSERYL.

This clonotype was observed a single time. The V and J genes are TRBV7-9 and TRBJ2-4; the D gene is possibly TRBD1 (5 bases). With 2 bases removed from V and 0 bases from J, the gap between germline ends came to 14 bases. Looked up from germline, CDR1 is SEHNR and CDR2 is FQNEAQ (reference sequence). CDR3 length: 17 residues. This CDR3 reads CASSLRTPSRAKNIQYF. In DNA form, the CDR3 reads TGTGCCAGCAGCTTACGGACACCTAGTAGAGCCAAAAACATTCAGTACTTC.

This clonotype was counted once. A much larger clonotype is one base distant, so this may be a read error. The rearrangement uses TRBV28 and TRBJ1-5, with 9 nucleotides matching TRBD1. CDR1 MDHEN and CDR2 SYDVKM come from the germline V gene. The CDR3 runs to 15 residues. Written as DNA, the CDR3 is TGTGCCAGCACAGCGGACAGGGGTAGCAATCAGTCCCAGCATTTT. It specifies CASTADRGSNQSQHF.

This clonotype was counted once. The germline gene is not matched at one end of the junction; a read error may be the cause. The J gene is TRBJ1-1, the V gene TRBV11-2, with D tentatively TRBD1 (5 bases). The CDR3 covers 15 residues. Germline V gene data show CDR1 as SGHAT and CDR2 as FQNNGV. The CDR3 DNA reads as TGTGCCAGCAGCCAAATAAGGGGCGGGAACACTGAAGCTCTCTTT. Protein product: CASSQIRGGNTEALF.

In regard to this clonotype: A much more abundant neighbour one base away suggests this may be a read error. The CDR3 here is CASTTLAPQGVIREETQHF. CDR3 sequence (DNA): TGTGCCAGCACCACATTGGCCCCGCAGGGTGTGATTAGAGAAGAGACCCAGCACTTC. V is TRBV28 and J is TRBJ2-5; TRBD1 might be the D (5 bases). This CDR3 contains 19 residues. Germline V lookup: CDR1 MDHEN, CDR2 SYDVKM.

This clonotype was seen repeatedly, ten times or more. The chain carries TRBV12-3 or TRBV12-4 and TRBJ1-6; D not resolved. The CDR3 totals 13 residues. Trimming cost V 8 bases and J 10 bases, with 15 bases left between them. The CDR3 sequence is CASGLGWQSPLHF. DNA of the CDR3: TGTGCCAGCGGGTTAGGGTGGCAATCACCCCTCCACTTT.

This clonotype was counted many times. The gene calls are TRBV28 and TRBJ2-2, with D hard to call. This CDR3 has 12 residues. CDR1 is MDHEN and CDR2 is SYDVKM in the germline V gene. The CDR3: CATMKNTGELFF. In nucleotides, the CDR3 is TGTGCGACCATGAAAAACACCGGGGAGCTGTTTTTT.

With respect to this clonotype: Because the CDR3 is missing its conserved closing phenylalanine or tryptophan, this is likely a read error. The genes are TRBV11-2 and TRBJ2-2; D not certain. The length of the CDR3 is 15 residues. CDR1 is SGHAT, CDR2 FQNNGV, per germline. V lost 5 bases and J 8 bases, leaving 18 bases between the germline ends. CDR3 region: CASSTPQGPTGELFY. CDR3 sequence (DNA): TGTGCCAGCAGCACTCCGCAAGGACCGACTGGGGAGCTGTTTTAT.